The clone carrying this T cell receptor beta chain was detected only once. Its specificity is not known. The entry originates in a study of T cells in pancreatic ductal adenocarcinoma. Germline CDR1 reads SGHAT; CDR2 reads FQNNGV. The CDR3 loop spans 15 amino acids. The trim removed 1 base at V and 7 bases at J, leaving 4 bases unmatched. Study-wide results and limits: Blood clonality (approximately 0.07) did not differ significantly from tumor (about 0.12). Comparisons of tumor and blood clonality may show falsely lower tumor diversity.

Selected pancreatic ductal adenocarcinoma patients had undergone surgery without neoadjuvant therapy. The table came from immunoSEQ multiplex PCR; TCRdb's copy has only in-frame clones and leaves some out. The data show around 100,000 clones, with more than 90% seen just once and under 3.5% held by the top ten. The clonotype comes from a human donor with pancreatic ductal adenocarcinoma. The chain recombines TRBV11-2 with TRBJ2-1, with 10 bases that match TRBD2. Sequencing input: PBMCs. The CDR3 nucleotides read TGTGCCAGCAGCTTAGGGGCTAGCGGGAGTAATGAGCAGTTCTTC. Translated, it gives CASSLGASGSNEQFF.